The next 7 T cell receptor beta chains were all read from a single sample in a study of shared clonotypes between healthy human individuals. Libraries were prepared by immunoSEQ multiplex PCR; TCRdb keeps only in-frame clonotypes and omits some of them. Of fewer than 2.5 million clones in the sample, approximately 93% were seen once. The sample taken for sequencing was naive CD4+ T cells from PBMCs. The subset is: CD45RA+ positively selected. The receptors derive from a man in his late teens or twenties in good health. Some clones in this sample may be carry-over from other donors' samples.

V is TRBV5-1 and J is TRBJ2-1; 13 bases align to TRBD2. Trimming removed 4 bases from V and 1 base from J; junction bases left unmatched: 2. The germline CDR1 and CDR2 sequences are SGHRS and YFSETQ. The CDR3 is made up of 16 amino acids. For the CDR3, the DNA is TGCGCCAGCAGCATGGGACTAGCGGGATCCTACAATGAGCAGTTCTTC. Protein: CASSMGLAGSYNEQFF.

A few counts support this clone. This rearrangement joins TRBV10-3 to TRBJ1-1; D might be TRBD1 (5 bases). With 7 bases removed from V and 8 bases from J, the gap between germline ends came to 20 bases. From germline, CDR1 is ENHRY and CDR2 SYGVKD. The CDR3 length is 14 residues. The CDR3 region has the DNA TGTGCCATCAAGGCATACCGGGACGCGTTAGAAGCTTTCTTT. Protein product: CAIKAYRDALEAFF.

This clone appeared a single time. Distinct nucleotide sequences in the sample also encode this CDR3. V and J are TRBV7-9 and TRBJ2-7; D uncertain. Trimming pared 1 base from V and 2 bases from J, leaving 6 bases between. Germline CDR1 and CDR2: SEHNR and FQNEAQ (reference sequence). This CDR3 comprises 13 residues. The chain's CDR3 is CASSLVTPYEQYF. In DNA, the CDR3 is TGTGCCAGCAGCTTAGTAACACCCTACGAGCAGTACTTC.

Only one count was recorded for this clone. The rearrangement uses TRBV7-7 and TRBJ2-5, with TRBD1 matching 8 bases. The CDR3 has 15 amino acids. The V gene end was trimmed by 2 bases and the J gene end by 5 bases; junction bases not matched to a gene: 7. CDR1 and CDR2 from the germline V gene are SSHAT and FNYEAQ (reference sequence). The CDR3 sequence is CASSLFDRGQETQYF. CDR3 sequence (DNA): TGTGCCAGCAGCTTATTTGACAGGGGCCAGGAGACCCAGTACTTC.

Worth noting for this clone: The same CDR3 arises from other DNA sequences in this sample as well. The rearrangement uses TRBV5-4 and TRBJ2-3, with TRBD2 identical over 7 bases. V lost 2 bases and J lost 2; bases outside the gene matches: 2. The CDR3 has 14 residues. Germline CDR1 is SGHNT and CDR2 is YYREEE (reference sequence). CDR3 region: CASSLAGPTDTQYF. The CDR3 DNA reads as TGTGCCAGCAGCTTAGCGGGACCCACAGATACGCAGTATTTT.

The chain has TRBV15 and TRBJ1-2; D might be TRBD1 (5 bases). Trimming removed 3 bases at V and 8 bases at J, with 19 bases between. The germline CDR1 and CDR2 sequences are LNHNV and YYDKDF (reference sequence). The length of the CDR3 is 15 residues. This CDR3 is CATSSPLRGREGYTF. The CDR3 nucleotides are TGTGCCACCAGCAGTCCTCTCCGGGGCCGCGAGGGCTACACCTTC.

The V call is TRBV5-7, the J call TRBJ2-5, with a possible D match to TRBD2 (5 bases). TRBV5-7 is annotated as an ORF whose role is uncertain. V lost 2 bases and J 4 bases, leaving 12 bases between the germline ends. CDR3 length: 14 amino acids. As DNA, the CDR3 is TGTGCCAGCAGCTTAGACTACCCAACAGAGACCCAGTACTTC. Encoded protein: CASSLDYPTETQYF.